The next 24 T cell receptor beta chains were all read from a single sample in a study of T cell repertoires in cytomegalovirus infection. TCRdb re-called the reads through MiXCR, storing one row per CDR3 protein. The repertoire has roughly 500,000 distinct CDR3 sequences, 15% to 20% of them found once; the top ten carry roughly a quarter. Sequencing input: CD8+ T cells from PBMCs. The receptors were gathered from a human donor in good health (CMV status not recorded). Some clones in this sample may be carry-over from other donors' samples.

Points on this clonotype: This clone may be a read error of a much larger clone one base away. The rearrangement links TRBV11-2 to TRBJ2-2; no reliable D call. The V end was cut by 11 bases, the J end by 1 base, with 8 bases between. The V gene's germline CDR1 is SGHAT and CDR2 FQNNGV. The CDR3 loop spans 12 amino acids. This chain's CDR3 is CALPLNTGELFF. The CDR3 nucleotides read TGTGCCCTACCACTGAACACCGGGGAGCTGTTTTTT.

With regard to this clonotype: The junction differs from germline at one of its ends, possibly a read error. The chain joins TRBV27 to TRBJ2-5; 11 nucleotides agree with TRBD2. The CDR3 length is 17 residues. Germline CDR1 reads MNHEY; CDR2 reads SMNVEV (reference sequence). Here the CDR3 reads CASSPYSGRGAQETQHF. The CDR3 DNA reads TGTGCCAGCAGCCCTTATAGCGGGAGGGGGGCCCAAGAGACCCAGCACTTC.

The sample holds a few counts of this clonotype. CDR3 coding DNA: TGCAGTGCTAGCCCACCGTGGGACACCTACGAGCAGTACTTC. This encodes CSASPPWDTYEQYF. This chain uses TRBV20-1 with TRBJ2-7; weak D call: TRBD1 (6 bases). CDR3 size: 14 residues. Per the germline V gene, CDR1 is DFQATT and CDR2 is SNEGSKA (reference sequence). V gave up 3 bases and J gave up 2 bases, with 14 bases separating them.

This clonotype showed up many times. CDR3 region: CASSYYYLGPNTEAFF. The CDR3 DNA sequence: TGTGCCAGCAGTTACTACTATCTCGGCCCGAACACTGAAGCTTTCTTT. The chain is built from TRBV6-5 and TRBJ1-1, with D unclear. The CDR3 covers 16 residues. Germline values: CDR1 MNHEY, CDR2 SVGAGI. V shed 1 base and J shed 1 base, with 13 bases lying between them.

This clonotype has more than one count but fewer than ten. Written as DNA, the CDR3 is TGTGCCAGCAGTGCACGACTAGCGGGAGGGCCGAATGAGCAGTTCTTC. This gives the protein CASSARLAGGPNEQFF. This rearrangement joins TRBV25-1 to TRBJ2-1, with 14 bases that match TRBD2. CDR3 length equals 16 residues. The germline V gene has CDR1 MGHDK and CDR2 SYGVNS. V was pared by 4 bases and J by 7 bases, with 6 bases of the junction left unmatched.

This clonotype showed up just a few times. The CDR3 DNA is TGTGCCAGCAGTTACCAACAGGTCGGGGAGCAGTACTTC. Its protein product is CASSYQQVGEQYF. The chain joins TRBV6-5 to TRBJ2-7; tentatively, D is TRBD1 (5 bases). V gave up 2 bases and J gave up 7 bases, with 12 bases separating them. Germline V CDR1 and CDR2: MNHEY, SVGAGI. This CDR3 has 13 amino acids.

This clonotype was seen many times. The chain uses TRBV12-3 or TRBV12-4 and TRBJ2-7; 12 positions match TRBD2. This CDR3 has 15 amino acids. V was pared by 5 bases and J by 2 bases, with 4 bases of the junction left unmatched. The CDR3 loop reads CASSPGLAGTYEQYF. The CDR3 DNA follows: TGTGCCAGCAGTCCCGGACTAGCGGGAACCTACGAGCAGTACTTC.

This clonotype was found a few times. CDR3 in amino acids: CASSQIAYEQYF. The DNA for the CDR3 is TGTGCCAGCAGCCAGATCGCCTACGAGCAGTACTTC. The chain combines TRBV14 with TRBJ2-7; D gene ambiguous. The CDR3 covers 12 residues. Germline V lookup: CDR1 SGHDN, CDR2 FVKESK. V was clipped by 3 bases and J by 2 bases, with 5 bases between them.

This clonotype has just a few counts. The chain is built from TRBV6-6 and TRBJ2-1; TRBD2 is a possible D gene (5 bases). The length of the CDR3 is 13 residues. Trimming removed 5 bases at V and 8 bases at J, with 13 bases between. Germline V lookup: CDR1 MNHNY, CDR2 SVGAGI (reference sequence). The CDR3 reads CASSQTEVDEQFF. In nucleotides, the CDR3 is TGTGCCAGCAGTCAAACGGAGGTTGATGAGCAGTTCTTC.

The V and J genes are TRBV7-9 and TRBJ2-2, with TRBD1 matching over 8 bases. V was pared by 6 bases and J by 1 base, with 4 bases of the junction left unmatched. There are 15 residues in the CDR3. Germline CDR1 SEHNR, CDR2 FQNEAQ (reference sequence). In DNA form, the CDR3 reads TGTGCCAGCAGAACTACAGGGGGGAACACCGGGGAGCTGTTTTTT. Translating it yields CASRTTGGNTGELFF.

This clonotype was seen only a few times. The V and J genes are TRBV10-3 and TRBJ2-7, with 10 bases identical to TRBD1. Trimming took 3 bases from V and 1 from J; bases not matched to a gene: 6. CDR1 and CDR2 from the germline V gene are ENHRY and SYGVKD. The CDR3 length is 16 residues. The CDR3 DNA reads as TGTGCCATCAGTGATCCTCGGACAGGGGGTTCCTACGAGCAGTACTTC. This sequence encodes CAISDPRTGGSYEQYF.

This clonotype was counted a few times. This chain joins TRBV9 and TRBJ2-6; 8 bases are shared with TRBD1. The CDR3 extends over 15 amino acids. Germline-derived CDR1 and CDR2 are SGDLS and YYNGEE. V dropped 5 bases and J dropped 4; count of bases not matched to a gene: 5. The CDR3 bases are TGTGCCAGCAGGCCAGGGGGCGCGGGGGCCAACGTCCTGACTTTC. Translating it yields CASRPGGAGANVLTF.

In its sample, this clonotype was seen many times. The chain is built from TRBV6-1 and TRBJ1-5, with D unclear. There are 15 residues in the CDR3. CDR1 and CDR2 from the germline V gene are MNHNS and SASEGT. Trimming pared 3 bases from V and 6 bases from J, leaving 15 bases between. CDR3: CASSELSVFSQPQHF. In DNA form, the CDR3 reads TGTGCCAGCAGTGAGTTGAGTGTGTTCAGTCAGCCCCAGCATTTT.

This clonotype has just a few counts. The CDR3 DNA sequence: TGTGCCAGCAGCTTAGCGGGACGAACGAACACCGGGGAGCTGTTTTTT. Its protein is CASSLAGRTNTGELFF. The rearrangement joins TRBV11-2 to TRBJ2-2; D might be TRBD1 or TRBD2, each matching 5 bases. V was pared by 1 base and J by 0 bases, with 9 bases between. Germline loops: CDR1 SGHAT, CDR2 FQNNGV. The CDR3 runs to 16 residues.

The V and J genes are TRBV6-1 and TRBJ1-5, with no clear D. The CDR3 is made up of 16 amino acids. Trimming took off 0 bases at V and 3 bases at J, with 12 bases between the two ends. Germline values: CDR1 MNHNS, CDR2 SASEGT. CDR3 amino acids: CASSEARHRNNQPQHF. The CDR3 region has the DNA TGTGCCAGCAGTGAAGCGAGGCACAGAAACAATCAGCCCCAGCATTTT.

This clonotype has just a few counts. The V call is TRBV6-2 or TRBV6-3, the J call TRBJ1-2; D unclear. The CDR3 contains 17 residues. The germline V and J ends were trimmed by 2 bases and 2 bases, with 18 bases remaining between them. Germline assignment: CDR1 MNHEY and CDR2 SVGEGT. CDR3 nucleotide sequence: TGTGCCAGCAGTTACCCAAGGCCGGGAACACGAAACTATGGCTACACCTTC. Residues: CASSYPRPGTRNYGYTF.

The rearrangement links TRBV20-1 to TRBJ1-2; TRBD1 is a possible D gene (5 bases). Germline-derived CDR1 and CDR2 are DFQATT and SNEGSKA (reference sequence). The ends were cut back, 0 bases at V and 8 bases at J, with 19 bases in the middle. The CDR3 loop spans 15 amino acids. The CDR3 loop is CSARDRGTDPSGYTF. CDR3 coding DNA: TGCAGTGCTAGAGATCGGGGGACCGATCCCTCAGGCTACACCTTC.

This clonotype showed up many times. The genes are TRBV7-8 and TRBJ2-7; TRBD2 aligns across 8 bases. CDR1 and CDR2 from the germline V gene are SGHVS and FQNEAQ. This CDR3 region has 14 residues. The trim removed 6 bases at V and 2 bases at J, leaving 6 bases unmatched. Here the CDR3 DNA reads TGTGCCAGCAGTCCTCGCGGGGGGACCTACGAGCAGTACTTC. Residues: CASSPRGGTYEQYF.

This chain uses TRBV5-6 with TRBJ1-2, with TRBD1 matching 10 bases. The germline gives CDR1 SGHDT, CDR2 YYEEEE. Germline trimming cut 6 bases from V and 2 bases from J; bases unmatched to any gene: 7. The CDR3 runs to 15 residues. CDR3 amino acids: CASTLGQGGNYGYTF. CDR3 coding DNA: TGTGCCAGCACCTTAGGACAGGGGGGAAACTATGGCTACACCTTC.

This clonotype was recorded many times. The chain's CDR3 is CASSSSGGASTEAFF. CDR3 in DNA: TGTGCCAGCAGCTCCTCTGGGGGGGCCAGCACTGAAGCTTTCTTT. The chain has TRBV7-4 and TRBJ1-1; TRBD1 is a possible D gene (6 bases). The germline V and J ends were trimmed by 4 bases and 4 bases, with 16 bases remaining between them. CDR3 length equals 15 residues. Germline V gene data show CDR1 as SGHVT and CDR2 as SQSDAQ.

In regard to this clonotype: A much larger clone lies a single base off, so this may be a read error. J is TRBJ2-2 and V is TRBV5-5; D unresolved. The CDR3 consists of 13 residues. Germline V gene data show CDR1 as SGHKS and CDR2 as YYEKEE (reference sequence). Trimming left V 3 bases short and J 3 bases short, with 6 bases between. Here the CDR3 DNA reads TGTGCCAGCAGCTCCCCCCACACCGGGGAGCTGTTTTTT. It specifies CASSSPHTGELFF.

This clonotype came up a few times. The chain has TRBV27 and TRBJ1-4; D is unclear. The CDR3 has 14 residues. Deletions cut 6 bases from V and 5 bases from J, with 13 bases between. CDR1 and CDR2 (germline): MNHEY, SMNVEV (reference sequence). CDR3 bases: TGTGCCAGCAGCGGCTGGTTGGCGAATGAAAAACTGTTTTTT. Residues: CASSGWLANEKLFF.

The rearrangement links TRBV4-2 to TRBJ2-1; 8 nucleotides align to TRBD1. The junction had 7 bases not matched to a gene; V was cut back by 7 bases and J by 8 bases. CDR3 length: 13 amino acids. Germline V gene lookup returns CDR1 LGHNA and CDR2 YNFKEQ. CDR3 residues: CASTTGETDEQFF. CDR3 in DNA: TGTGCCAGCACGACAGGGGAGACTGATGAGCAGTTCTTC.

This clonotype was seen only a few times. This chain joins TRBV7-9 and TRBJ1-2; 12 bases map to TRBD1. From germline, CDR1 is SEHNR and CDR2 FQNEAQ (reference sequence). V gave up 4 bases and J gave up 7 bases; unmatched junction bases: 4. The CDR3 loop spans 14 amino acids. This CDR3 is CASSSGTGGLGYTF. As DNA, the CDR3 is TGTGCCAGCAGCTCCGGGACAGGGGGCCTTGGCTACACCTTC.